The present entry profiles one TCR beta chain with its context. Antigen specificity is unknown. This specimen comes from a study of T cell responses to AZD1222 COVID-19 vaccine. Overall study findings and caveats: Repertoire collection took place solely once the T cell response had peaked.

Data came from immunoSEQ multiplex PCR; TCRdb stores just in-frame clones and leaves some out. In the table there are 95,000 to 150,000 clones, about nine tenths of which are singletons. The V segment lost 0 bases and the J segment 2 bases; nucleotides outside the gene matches: 5. Germline V gene lookup returns CDR1 GTSNPN and CDR2 SVGIG (reference sequence). This CDR3 has 15 amino acids. The sequence was obtained from an adult who received the AZD1222 COVID-19 vaccine. This sample comprised peripheral blood, obtained 28 days after the second AZD1222 dose. The J gene is TRBJ2-3, the V gene TRBV30; TRBD2 aligns across 7 bases. As DNA, the CDR3 is TGTGCCTGGAGTGTAGGGGCGGGGGACACAGATACGCAGTATTTT. It is translated as CAWSVGAGDTDTQYF.